This T cell receptor (beta chain) was recovered during a study of blood T cell repertoires in COVID-19. The table lists this clone with a count of one. Relative to the germline gene, one junction end is altered; a read error may explain this. The length of the CDR3 is 13 residues. CDR1 SGHTA and CDR2 FQGTGA come from the germline V gene. Sequencing used immunoSEQ multiplex PCR; TCRdb keeps in-frame clones, though not all of them. The table includes hundreds of thousands of clones, about 88% detected once. The specimen sequenced was peripheral blood. V gene TRBV7-3 combines with J gene TRBJ1-6, with D perhaps matching TRBD1 (5 bases). This TCR was recovered from a woman aged 60-70 years with acute or convalescent COVID-19. The CDR3 loop is CATSKTVNSPLHF. The CDR3 DNA reads TGTGCCACCAGCAAGACAGTGAATTCACCCCTCCACTTT.